What follows are 25 T cell receptor beta chains derived from one specimen sequenced in a study of T-cell reconstitution after alpha-beta-depleted transplantation in children. Unique molecular identifiers featured in how the TCRbeta library was prepared. TCRdb analysed the PCR reads with MiXCR anew, one entry per CDR3 protein. The table includes roughly 89,000 distinct CDR3 sequences, 12% detected once. Sample: PBMCs from the stem cell graft donor, taken from the stem cell graft. Receptor source: a human donor who donated a stem cell graft to a child with inherited bone marrow failure.

This clonotype appeared many times. The J gene is TRBJ2-5, the V gene TRBV7-9; D is undetermined. Germline loops: CDR1 SEHNR, CDR2 FQNEAQ (reference sequence). The length of the CDR3 is 12 residues. The V end lost 1 base, the J end lost 9 bases, and 9 bases lay between the germline ends. The CDR3 region has the DNA TGTGCCAGCAGCTTAGATGCCGTGGCCCAGTACTTC. Translating it yields CASSLDAVAQYF.

The table lists this clonotype with many counts. In DNA form, the CDR3 reads TGTGCCAGCAGTTACTCGGGGGCTAGGTATACGCAGTATTTT. Translation: CASSYSGARYTQYF. The chain links TRBV6-2 or TRBV6-3 to TRBJ2-3; a weak D match, TRBD1 (6 bases). V was clipped by 0 bases and J by 7 bases, with 11 bases between them. The germline gives CDR1 MNHEY, CDR2 SVGEGT. The CDR3 covers 14 residues.

This clonotype was observed at least ten times. This rearrangement joins TRBV20-1 to TRBJ2-2; 9 positions match TRBD1. The length of the CDR3 is 18 residues. Germline CDR1 DFQATT, CDR2 SNEGSKA (reference sequence). V lost 1 base to trimming and J lost 3 bases; unmatched junction nucleotides: 12. CDR3 residues: CSARGRDRALVDTGELFF. In DNA, the CDR3 is TGCAGTGCTAGAGGCCGGGACAGGGCCTTGGTGGACACCGGGGAGCTGTTTTTT.

Many counts were recorded for this clonotype. V and J are TRBV7-8 and TRBJ2-5, with 10 positions matching TRBD2. Germline loops: CDR1 SGHVS, CDR2 FQNEAQ. The CDR3 runs 13 residues. Trimming at V came to 7 bases and at J to 4 bases, leaving 3 bases not matched to a gene. CDR3: CASTSGSGETQYF. CDR3 bases: TGTGCCAGCACTAGCGGGAGCGGAGAGACCCAGTACTTC.

In its sample, this clonotype was seen many times. This chain joins TRBV7-9 and TRBJ1-6, with TRBD1 matching 9 bases. The CDR3 spans 16 residues. The V segment lost 1 base and the J segment 14 bases; nucleotides outside the gene matches: 12. Looked up from germline, CDR1 is SEHNR and CDR2 is FQNEAQ (reference sequence). CDR3 loop: CASSLGEGTGKIALHF. CDR3 coding DNA: TGTGCCAGCAGCTTAGGTGAGGGGACAGGGAAGATCGCCCTCCACTTT.

The V and J genes are TRBV10-3 and TRBJ1-1, with 10 bases matching TRBD1. The V gene end was trimmed by 6 bases and the J gene end by 4 bases; junction bases not matched to a gene: 5. Germline V gene data show CDR1 as ENHRY and CDR2 as SYGVKD. The CDR3 is 14 amino acids. Here the CDR3 DNA reads TGTGCCATCAGACCCGGGACAGGGGCCACTGAAGCTTTCTTT. It translates to CAIRPGTGATEAFF.

This clonotype appeared many times. The J gene is TRBJ2-1, the V gene TRBV5-1; no clear D gene. Trimming removed 4 bases from V and 0 bases from J, with 17 bases in between. This CDR3 comprises 17 residues. Germline CDR1 and CDR2: SGHRS and YFSETQ. Written as DNA, the CDR3 is TGCGCCAGCAGCGTCGACTTGAGATTAAGCTCCTACAATGAGCAGTTCTTC. Encoded protein: CASSVDLRLSSYNEQFF. The full variable domain, its missing parts supplied by reference TRBV5-1 and TRBJ2-1, is KAGVTQTPRYLIKTRGQQVTLSCSPISGHRSVSWYQQTPGQGLQFLFEYFSETQRNKGNFPGRFSGRQFSNSRSEMNVSTLELGDSALYLCASSVDLRLSSYNEQFFGPGTRLTVL.

A few counts support this clonotype. The chain couples TRBV3-1 to TRBJ2-5; D uncertain. V was cut by 1 base and J by 2 bases, with 11 bases left in between. The germline V gene encodes CDR1 LGHDT and CDR2 YNNKEL (reference sequence). The CDR3 consists of 15 residues. As DNA, the CDR3 is TGTGCCAGCAGCCAAGGGGCCGGGTTACAAGAGACCCAGTACTTC. Translation gives CASSQGAGLQETQYF.

This clonotype was picked up many times. V is TRBV6-1 and J is TRBJ1-1, with no clear D. The germline gives CDR1 MNHNS, CDR2 SASEGT. The length of the CDR3 is 13 residues. V was clipped by 10 bases and J by 8 bases, with 20 bases between them. The CDR3 DNA sequence: TGTGCCACCCAAGCACCATCGACTGGCGAAGCTTTCTTT. Its protein is CATQAPSTGEAFF.

This clonotype was seen many times. The V call is TRBV27, the J call TRBJ2-3, with a possible D match to TRBD1 (5 bases). The CDR3 sequence is 13 residues long. CDR1 MNHEY and CDR2 SMNVEV come from the germline V gene (reference sequence). Trimming shortened V by 4 bases and J by 4 bases, and 9 bases separated the two germline ends. CDR3: CASSSRASDTQYF. The CDR3 nucleotides are TGTGCCAGCAGTTCCAGGGCATCAGATACGCAGTATTTT.

This clonotype was observed at least ten times. This chain uses TRBV20-1 with TRBJ2-7, with 9 bases identical to TRBD2. With 0 bases clipped from V and 4 bases from J, the junction kept 7 bases outside the gene matches. The CDR3 is made up of 15 amino acids. CDR1 DFQATT and CDR2 SNEGSKA come from the germline V gene (reference sequence). DNA for the CDR3: TGCAGTGCTAGAGAGGCTAGCGGGAACCCATACGAGCAGTACTTC. Translating it yields CSAREASGNPYEQYF.

Ten or more counts support this clonotype. V usage is TRBV24-1 and J usage is TRBJ2-1, with 9 bases that match TRBD1. CDR1 is KGHDR, CDR2 SFDVKD, per germline. V was clipped by 3 bases and J by 6 bases; unmatched bases: 2. The CDR3 is made up of 14 amino acids. The CDR3 DNA follows: TGTGCCACCAGTGATCCGGGACAGGGCAATGAGCAGTTCTTC. It yields the protein CATSDPGQGNEQFF.

This clonotype was seen a handful of times. V gene TRBV11-1 combines with J gene TRBJ2-7; a weak D match, TRBD1 (6 bases). The V gene's germline CDR1 is SGHAT and CDR2 FQDESV (reference sequence). The CDR3 totals 14 residues. V was trimmed by 4 bases and J by 2 bases, leaving 12 bases between them. The CDR3 sequence: CASSSGTITYEQYF. CDR3 in DNA: TGTGCCAGCAGCTCGGGGACAATCACCTACGAGCAGTACTTC.

This clonotype was seen many times. This sequence joins TRBV6-1 and TRBJ1-1; no definite D call. V shed 10 bases and J shed 1 base, with 7 bases lying between them. From germline, CDR1 is MNHNS and CDR2 SASEGT. CDR3 length: 11 amino acids. CDR3 residues: CATVENTEAFF. The DNA of the CDR3 is TGTGCCACGGTAGAGAACACTGAAGCTTTCTTT.

This clonotype was observed a handful of times. The chain recombines TRBV20-1 with TRBJ2-3; 8 nucleotides align to TRBD2. The CDR3 is 15 residues long. The V and J ends lost 0 bases and 2 bases, in that order; junction bases with no gene match: 4. Germline V CDR1 and CDR2: DFQATT, SNEGSKA (reference sequence). The CDR3 loop reads CSARDPGRATDTQYF. The CDR3 nucleotides read TGCAGTGCTAGAGATCCCGGGAGGGCCACAGATACGCAGTATTTT.

This clonotype was observed many times. The J gene is TRBJ2-3, the V gene TRBV10-3, with TRBD2 as a possible D gene (6 bases). The CDR3 is 14 amino acids. Between the trimmed V and J ends, which lost 6 bases and 1 base, there was a span of 11 bases. Germline V lookup: CDR1 ENHRY, CDR2 SYGVKD. CDR3 bases: TGTGCCATCAGCGCGGGACTCCGCACAGATACGCAGTATTTT. The encoded protein is CAISAGLRTDTQYF.

This clonotype was counted at least ten times. The gene calls are TRBV3-1 and TRBJ2-5; D is possibly TRBD1 or TRBD2 (5 bases each). V lost 0 bases and J 7 bases, leaving 9 bases between the germline ends. The CDR3 has 13 amino acids. The germline gives CDR1 LGHDT, CDR2 YNNKEL (reference sequence). Here the CDR3 DNA reads TGTGCCAGCAGCCAAGATTGGGACGCGACCCAGTACTTC. It specifies CASSQDWDATQYF.

Ten or more counts support this clonotype. The CDR3 DNA reads TGCAGTGCTAGAATCACAGGGGGGAACACTGAAGCTTTCTTT. It yields the protein CSARITGGNTEAFF. The rearrangement links TRBV20-1 to TRBJ1-1; 8 bases are shared with TRBD1. After removal of 2 bases from V and 1 base from J, the junction contained 3 bases not matched to a gene. The CDR3 runs to 14 residues. Per the germline V gene, CDR1 is DFQATT and CDR2 is SNEGSKA (reference sequence).

This clonotype was recorded many times. J is TRBJ1-4 and V is TRBV4-2; tentatively, D is TRBD1 (5 bases). The ends were cut back, 4 bases at V and 8 bases at J, with 14 bases in the middle. Germline V CDR1 and CDR2: LGHNA, YNFKEQ. The CDR3 sequence is 14 residues long. For the CDR3, the DNA is TGTGCCAGCAGCCCCCCCGGCAGGGAGGAAAAACTGTTTTTT. Translating it yields CASSPPGREEKLFF.

This clonotype was seen repeatedly, ten times or more. The rearrangement uses TRBV20-1 and TRBJ1-1; D perhaps matches TRBD1 (5 bases). Per germline, CDR1 DFQATT and CDR2 SNEGSKA (reference sequence). The CDR3 is made up of 17 amino acids. V was clipped by 0 bases and J by 4 bases, with 21 bases between them. The CDR3 DNA sequence: TGCAGTGCTAGAGATCCGGGGGTACAGGCGTGGGGCACTGAAGCTTTCTTT. Its protein is CSARDPGVQAWGTEAFF.

This clonotype was seen repeatedly, ten times or more. The gene calls are TRBV6-1 and TRBJ2-1, with D perhaps TRBD2 (6 bases). This CDR3 has 15 amino acids. The germline gives CDR1 MNHNS, CDR2 SASEGT. The V end was cut by 0 bases, the J end by 8 bases, with 14 bases between. This CDR3 is CASSEAGDLRDEQFF. The CDR3 DNA reads as TGTGCCAGCAGTGAAGCCGGGGACTTAAGAGATGAGCAGTTCTTC.

A single count supports this clonotype. The V call is TRBV5-4, the J call TRBJ2-3; the match to TRBD1 covers 9 bases. V shed 9 bases and J 1 base; nucleotides not matched to a gene: 12. The CDR3 covers 16 residues. CDR1 SGHNT and CDR2 YYREEE come from the germline V gene (reference sequence). The CDR3 is CATRTGELRGTDTQYF. The CDR3 DNA follows: TGTGCCACTAGGACAGGGGAACTCCGTGGCACAGATACGCAGTATTTT.

This clonotype was counted only a few times. The chain couples TRBV12-3 or TRBV12-4 to TRBJ2-7, with 7 bases lining up with TRBD2. This CDR3 contains 15 residues. With V trimmed by 3 bases and J by 0 bases, 5 bases remained unmatched. The CDR3 coding sequence is TGTGCCAGCAGTTTCCGGCGGGGGACCTCCTACGAGCAGTACTTC. This codes for CASSFRRGTSYEQYF.

This clonotype occurred many times. The chain is built from TRBV5-1 and TRBJ2-7; no definite D call. The germline CDR1 and CDR2 sequences are SGHRS and YFSETQ. V lost 0 bases and J lost 7, with 11 bases in between. The CDR3 runs to 13 residues. The CDR3 protein is CASSLGRLGEQYF. CDR3 nucleotide sequence: TGCGCCAGCAGCTTGGGGCGGTTGGGGGAGCAGTACTTC.

The gene calls are TRBV12-3 or TRBV12-4 and TRBJ1-5; tentative D call: TRBD1 (6 bases). The CDR3 runs 14 residues. V was clipped by 8 bases and J by 4 bases, with 15 bases between them. CDR3 protein: CASQEEQGNQPQHF. CDR3 coding DNA: TGTGCCAGCCAAGAGGAACAGGGTAATCAGCCCCAGCATTTT.